The clone carrying this T cell receptor (beta chain) was observed a handful of times. The antigen is not known. The data belong to a study of cytomegalovirus exposure and HLA in healthy donors. Study results and caveats: Equally common other TCR beta chains were less clonally expanded than HLA-associated ones, a later analysis found.

V was clipped by 3 bases and J by 4 bases, with 9 bases between them. CDR1 is MNHEY and CDR2 is SMNVEV in the germline V gene (reference sequence). This CDR3 has 14 residues. The PCR used 60 Vbeta and 13 Jbeta primers. This table comes from immunoSEQ multiplex PCR, and its TCRdb copy is limited to in-frame clones, with some not included. Altogether 85,000 to 100,000 clones are present, over 60% being singletons, with the ten largest covering 3% to 4%. Sequenced sample: PBMCs. The source is a male donor in good health and CMV-seropositive. The chain carries TRBV27 and TRBJ1-4; D possibly corresponds to TRBD1 (5 bases). CDR3 bases: TGTGCCAGCAGTTTTACAGGAGTTAATGAAAAACTGTTTTTT. Translated, it gives CASSFTGVNEKLFF.